The text below deals with one T cell receptor beta chain. What it binds is not known. This CDR3 contains 14 residues. V was clipped by 2 bases and J by 9 bases; unmatched bases: 7. The V gene's germline CDR1 is SGHRS and CDR2 YFSETQ. Isolation of CD4+ T cells took place after more than 9 days of culture. In the vaccine recipients, nucleocapsid antibodies were negative and there was no prior SARS-CoV-2 infection. Produced via immunoSEQ multiplex PCR; TCRdb's table is partial and in-frame only. The sample shows tens of thousands of clones, approximately 80% of them seen only once. The sample is drawn from a study of vaccination effects on CD4 cells after COVID-19. General study findings and limits: Vaccine- and infection-induced clones showed marked clonal contraction late following vaccination. Few convalescent patients, and no early post-infection timepoints, were available to the study.

The starting material was CD4+ T cells from PBMCs cultured without peptide, obtained before COVID-19 vaccination. This receptor was identified in a human donor who received a COVID-19 vaccine. The chain recombines TRBV5-1 with TRBJ2-4; 8 nucleotides align to TRBD1. Here the CDR3 reads CASSFGQGEIIQYF. The CDR3 DNA reads as TGCGCCAGCAGCTTCGGACAGGGTGAGATCATTCAGTACTTC.